The 20 T cell receptor beta chains in this list originate from one sample, sequenced in a study of early T cells in non-severe SARS-CoV-2 infection. From the 5' RACE reads, TCRdb called clonotypes with MiXCR, one entry per CDR3 protein. The data show some 30,000 distinct CDR3 sequences, roughly 5.4% seen once. The sample was whole blood. All receptors come from an adult who was a healthcare worker with PCR-confirmed SARS-CoV-2 infection or an uninfected control (not recorded which).

This clonotype occurred many times. The V gene is TRBV27, the J gene TRBJ2-2; 7 nucleotides agree with TRBD1. The germline gives CDR1 MNHEY, CDR2 SMNVEV (reference sequence). Losses at the gene ends were 6 bases for V and 6 bases for J; bases not matched to a gene: 7. This CDR3 region has 14 residues. Here the CDR3 reads CASSPRGLAGELFF. The CDR3, as DNA: TGTGCCAGCAGCCCTAGGGGGCTCGCCGGGGAGCTGTTTTTT.

This clonotype was recorded at least ten times. This sequence joins TRBV21-1 and TRBJ2-7. TRBV21-1 is termed a pseudogene. The CDR3 length is 13 residues. The CDR3 sequence: CARGDPRGVEQYF. CDR3 nucleotides: TGTGCCCGAGGAGACCCACGAGGTGTAGAGCAGTACTTC.

The rearrangement uses TRBV28 and TRBJ2-7; a possible D gene is TRBD1 (6 bases). V lost 5 bases and J 1 base, leaving 21 bases between the germline ends. The germline CDR1 and CDR2 sequences are MDHEN and SYDVKM. CDR3 size: 17 residues. The CDR3 here is CASSHPKRDKRSYEQYF. The DNA of the CDR3 is TGTGCCAGCAGTCACCCGAAACGGGACAAGAGGTCCTACGAGCAGTACTTC.

This clonotype ranks as medium-sized (0.01 to 0.1%). This sequence joins TRBV2 and TRBJ2-2, with D possibly being TRBD2 (6 bases). Germline values: CDR1 SNHLY, CDR2 FYNNEI. With 11 bases removed from V and 6 bases from J, the gap between germline ends came to 19 bases. CDR3 size: 14 residues. This chain's CDR3 is CARTSPSLAGELFF. The DNA for the CDR3 is TGTGCCCGCACTAGCCCGAGTTTGGCCGGGGAGCTGTTTTTT.

This clonotype was seen ten or more times. This chain uses TRBV20-1 with TRBJ2-5, with TRBD2 as a possible D gene (5 bases). Trimming left V 3 bases short and J 5 bases short, with 16 bases between. CDR3 length equals 14 residues. CDR1 DFQATT and CDR2 SNEGSKA come from the germline V gene (reference sequence). This CDR3 is CSARAAGRGETQYF. DNA of the CDR3: TGCAGTGCTAGGGCAGCTGGTAGAGGGGAGACCCAGTACTTC.

This clonotype was seen a few times. The chain recombines TRBV27 with TRBJ1-5, with D uncertain. The CDR3 sequence is 14 residues long. Germline assignment: CDR1 MNHEY and CDR2 SMNVEV (reference sequence). Trimming shortened V by 5 bases and J by 1 base, and 9 bases separated the two germline ends. The CDR3 loop reads CASSPGRSNQPQHF. DNA of the CDR3: TGTGCCAGCAGTCCCGGGAGGAGCAATCAGCCCCAGCATTTT.

This clonotype was detected ten times or more. This chain joins TRBV24-1 and TRBJ2-7, with TRBD1 matching 9 bases. Germline V CDR1 and CDR2: KGHDR, SFDVKD. Trimming took 2 bases from V and 4 from J; bases not matched to a gene: 14. This CDR3 is 18 amino acids long. The CDR3 is CATSDSSASGTGMYEQYF. The CDR3 DNA follows: TGTGCCACCAGTGATTCCTCCGCCTCCGGGACAGGGATGTACGAGCAGTACTTC.

V gene TRBV6-1 combines with J gene TRBJ2-1; 9 nucleotides align to TRBD1. CDR1 MNHNS and CDR2 SASEGT come from the germline V gene. V gave up 10 bases and J gave up 3 bases; unmatched junction bases: 16. This CDR3 spans 17 amino acids. In DNA, the CDR3 is TGTGCCACTCAACGGGACAGGGTAATGAACTTCTACAATGAGCAGTTCTTC. Translation: CATQRDRVMNFYNEQFF.

The chain has TRBV2 and TRBJ2-1; no firm D call. The germline V gene encodes CDR1 SNHLY and CDR2 FYNNEI. The CDR3 extends over 11 amino acids. Trimming pared 3 bases from V and 8 bases from J, leaving 5 bases between. The CDR3 is CASSEYYEQFF. CDR3 nucleotides: TGTGCCAGCAGTGAGTACTATGAGCAGTTCTTC.

This clonotype was counted ten times or more. The chain joins TRBV7-2 to TRBJ2-7, with 8 bases aligning to TRBD1. The V gene end was trimmed by 4 bases and the J gene end by 1 base; junction bases not matched to a gene: 3. This CDR3 region has 14 residues. Germline loops: CDR1 SGHTA, CDR2 FQGNSA. The CDR3 bases are TGTGCCAGCAGCTGGACAGGGAAGTCCTACGAGCAGTACTTC. Residues: CASSWTGKSYEQYF.

This clonotype was seen many times. This chain uses TRBV5-1 with TRBJ2-7; TRBD2 aligns across 10 bases. In germline, CDR1 is SGHRS, CDR2 YFSETQ. Trimming at V came to 5 bases and at J to 0 bases, leaving 14 bases not matched to a gene. This CDR3 is 18 amino acids long. The CDR3 DNA reads as TGCGCCAGCAGAAACGTGGCTAGCGGGAGCCCCGGCTCCTACGAGCAGTACTTC. Translating gives CASRNVASGSPGSYEQYF.

This clonotype has more than one count but fewer than ten. The genes are TRBV27 and TRBJ2-6; possible D gene TRBD1, 6 bases. Between the trimmed V and J ends, which lost 3 bases and 0 bases, there was a span of 15 bases. Germline loops: CDR1 MNHEY, CDR2 SMNVEV (reference sequence). The CDR3 covers 18 residues. DNA of the CDR3: TGTGCCAGCAGTTTTTACGGGACAAAGAGCTCTGGGGCCAACGTCCTGACTTTC. This encodes CASSFYGTKSSGANVLTF.

This clonotype is classed as medium-sized. The rearrangement joins TRBV5-1 to TRBJ2-2; 11 nucleotides line up with TRBD2. The J segment lost 8 bases and the V segment lost 4 bases, leaving 10 bases of the junction unmatched. The CDR3 has 16 amino acids. CDR1 is SGHRS and CDR2 is YFSETQ in the germline V gene. The CDR3 sequence is CASSGGLAGFRGELFF. The CDR3 DNA reads TGCGCCAGCAGCGGAGGACTAGCGGGTTTCCGAGGGGAGCTGTTTTTT.

Ten or more counts support this clonotype. The chain combines TRBV4-1 with TRBJ2-1; D uncertain. This CDR3 has 13 amino acids. V was pared by 3 bases and J by 7 bases, with 10 bases between. The germline gives CDR1 MGHRA, CDR2 YSYEKL. The CDR3 loop is CASSHQGRNEQFF. The CDR3 region has the DNA TGCGCCAGCAGCCATCAAGGTAGGAATGAGCAGTTCTTC.

The chain uses TRBV11-2 and TRBJ1-5, with D unresolved. Germline assignment: CDR1 SGHAT and CDR2 FQNNGV. The V gene lost 5 bases and the J gene lost 0 bases, with 11 bases spanning the gap. The CDR3 has 15 amino acids. Here the CDR3 reads CASSITPASNQPQHF. The CDR3 DNA reads as TGTGCCAGCAGCATTACCCCAGCTAGCAATCAGCCCCAGCATTTT. The entire variable domain, with the rest obtained from reference TRBV11-2 and TRBJ1-5, is as follows: EAGVAQSPRYKIIEKRQSVAFWCNPISGHATLYWYQQILGQGPKLLIQFQNNGVVDDSQLPKDRFSAERLKGVDSTLKIQPAKLEDSAVYLCASSITPASNQPQHFGDGTRLSIL.

This clonotype was observed many times. This rearrangement joins TRBV4-3 to TRBJ1-1, with D unclear. V lost 2 bases to trimming and J lost 1 base, with 8 bases between them. Germline CDR1 is LGHNA and CDR2 is YSLEER. The CDR3 runs to 14 residues. The CDR3 region is CASSQFLENTEAFF. CDR3 bases: TGCGCCAGCAGCCAATTTCTTGAGAACACTGAAGCTTTCTTT.

For this clonotype: One base away lies a much larger clone, so this may be a sequencing read error. The chain recombines TRBV24-1 with TRBJ2-7; 9 bases match TRBD1. From germline, CDR1 is KGHDR and CDR2 SFDVKD. The CDR3 is made up of 14 amino acids. This CDR3 is CASSGWDREDEQYF. The CDR3 nucleotides read TGTGCCTCCAGTGGCTGGGACAGGGAAGACGAGCAGTACTTC.

The rearrangement uses TRBV6-2 or TRBV6-3 and TRBJ2-7; tentative D call: TRBD2 (5 bases). Per germline, CDR1 MNHEY and CDR2 SVGEGT. The CDR3 totals 13 residues. The ends were cut back, 7 bases at V and 3 bases at J, with 13 bases in the middle. In DNA form, the CDR3 reads TGTGCCAGCAACCTAAAAGCGGACTACGAGCAGTACTTC. This encodes CASNLKADYEQYF.

This CDR3 is CSVDPVAGYTF. In DNA, the CDR3 is TGCAGCGTGGACCCCGTGGCCGGCTACACCTTC. The chain has TRBV29-1 and TRBJ1-2, with D unclear. This CDR3 region has 11 residues. Germline V gives CDR1 SQVTM, CDR2 ANQGSEA. Between the trimmed V and J ends, which lost 6 bases and 8 bases, there was a span of 13 bases.

There are many counts of this clonotype. The genes are TRBV5-6 and TRBJ2-4, with D perhaps TRBD1 or TRBD2 (5 bases each). V gave up 0 bases and J gave up 1 base, with 8 bases separating them. Looked up from germline, CDR1 is SGHDT and CDR2 is YYEEEE. There are 15 residues in the CDR3. The DNA for the CDR3 is TGTGCCAGCAGCTTGGCCGGGGCGGCCAAAAACATTCAGTACTTC. Its protein product is CASSLAGAAKNIQYF. Drawing the rest from reference TRBV5-6 and TRBJ2-4, the complete variable domain is DAGVTQSPTHLIKTRGQQVTLRCSPKSGHDTVSWYQQALGQGPQFIFQYYEEEERQRGNFPDRFSGHQFPNYSSELNVNALLLGDSALYLCASSLAGAAKNIQYFGAGTRLSVL.